This T cell receptor beta chain was sequenced in a study of Graves' ophthalmopathy and Graves' hyperthyroidism. Study-level points and caveats: A majority of expanded thyroid clonotypes exceeding 0.001 frequency were likewise present in blood.

RNA transcripts yielded amplified TCR beta CDR3 regions. RT-PCR in the first round used HTBI primers; a second-round multiplex PCR followed. In TCRdb, the multiplex PCR reads were re-called with MiXCR into one record per CDR3 protein. This sample has about 370,000 distinct CDR3 sequences, with approximately 16% found just once. Lactation, pregnancy, uncontrolled infections and other autoimmune diseases were all grounds for excluding patients. The authors diagnosed from clinical symptoms, serum thyroxine, TRAb, thyroid ultrasound and orbital computed tomography. The starting material, roughly 9.4 ml of fresh peripheral blood, provided the PBMCs. Germline V lookup: CDR1 LNHNV, CDR2 YYDKDF (reference sequence). CDR3 length: 15 amino acids. After removal of 8 bases from V and 1 base from J, the junction contained 7 bases not matched to a gene. This clonotype has at least ten counts. No antigen is known for it.

The sample comprised peripheral blood. The chain recombines TRBV15 with TRBJ2-5; 10 nucleotides match TRBD2. The receptor's source is a woman between 18 and 29 years old with Graves' ophthalmopathy. CDR3: CATGRPSGGQETQYF. As DNA, the CDR3 is TGTGCCACCGGGAGGCCTAGCGGGGGCCAAGAGACCCAGTACTTC.